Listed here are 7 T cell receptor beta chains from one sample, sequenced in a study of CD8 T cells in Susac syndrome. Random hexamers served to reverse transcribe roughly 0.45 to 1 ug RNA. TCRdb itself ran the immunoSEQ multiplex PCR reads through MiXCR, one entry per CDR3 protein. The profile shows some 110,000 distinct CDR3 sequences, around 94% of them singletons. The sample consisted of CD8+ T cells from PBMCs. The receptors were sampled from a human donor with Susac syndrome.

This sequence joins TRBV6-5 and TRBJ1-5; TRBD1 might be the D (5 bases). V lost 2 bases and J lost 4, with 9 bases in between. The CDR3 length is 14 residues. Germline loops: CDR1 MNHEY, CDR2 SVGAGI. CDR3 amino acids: CASSYRGGNQPQHF. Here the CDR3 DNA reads TGTGCCAGCAGTTACCGGGGCGGTAATCAGCCCCAGCATTTT.

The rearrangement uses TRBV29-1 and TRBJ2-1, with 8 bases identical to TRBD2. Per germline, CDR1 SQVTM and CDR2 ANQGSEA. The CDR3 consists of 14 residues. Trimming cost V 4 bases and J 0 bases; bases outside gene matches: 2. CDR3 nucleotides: TGCAGCGTTGGGCGGGGGGACTCCTACAATGAGCAGTTCTTC. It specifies CSVGRGDSYNEQFF.

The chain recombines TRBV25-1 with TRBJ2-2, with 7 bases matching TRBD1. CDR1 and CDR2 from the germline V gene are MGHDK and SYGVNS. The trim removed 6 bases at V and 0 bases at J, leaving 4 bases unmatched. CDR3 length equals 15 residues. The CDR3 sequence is CASSEQGTNTGELFF. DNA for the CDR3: TGTGCCAGCAGCGAACAGGGGACGAACACCGGGGAGCTGTTTTTT.

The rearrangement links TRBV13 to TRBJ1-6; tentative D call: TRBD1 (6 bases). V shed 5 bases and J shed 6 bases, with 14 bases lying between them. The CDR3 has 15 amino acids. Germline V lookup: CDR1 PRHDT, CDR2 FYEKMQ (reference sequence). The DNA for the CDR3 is TGTGCCAGCAGCGGGGGGGCCAACCCTAATTCACCCCTCCACTTT. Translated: CASSGGANPNSPLHF.

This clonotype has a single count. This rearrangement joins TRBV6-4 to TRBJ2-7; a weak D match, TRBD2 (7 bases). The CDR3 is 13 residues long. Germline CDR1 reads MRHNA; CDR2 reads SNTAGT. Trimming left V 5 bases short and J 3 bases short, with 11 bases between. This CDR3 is CASSQRGGYEQYF. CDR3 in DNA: TGTGCCAGCAGTCAAAGGGGGGGCTACGAGCAGTACTTC.

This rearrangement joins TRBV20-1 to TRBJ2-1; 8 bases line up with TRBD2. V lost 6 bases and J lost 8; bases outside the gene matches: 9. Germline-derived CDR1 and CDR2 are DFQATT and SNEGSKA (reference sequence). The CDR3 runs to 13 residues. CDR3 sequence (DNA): TGCAGTGCCTGGGCACTAGCGGCCCATGAGCAGTTCTTC. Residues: CSAWALAAHEQFF.

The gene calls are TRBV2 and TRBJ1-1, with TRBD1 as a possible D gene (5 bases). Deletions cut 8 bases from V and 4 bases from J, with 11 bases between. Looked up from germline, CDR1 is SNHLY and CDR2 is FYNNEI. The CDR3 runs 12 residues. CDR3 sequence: CASGAGGTEAFF. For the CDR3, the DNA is TGTGCCAGCGGGGCCGGGGGCACTGAAGCTTTCTTT. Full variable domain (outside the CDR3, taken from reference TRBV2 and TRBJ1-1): EPEVTQTPSHQVTQMGQEVILRCVPISNHLYFYWYRQILGQKVEFLVSFYNNEISEKSEIFDDQFSVERPDGSNFTLKIRSTKLEDSAMYFCASGAGGTEAFFGQGTRLTVV.